A single sample is the source of the 25 T cell receptor beta chains below, sequenced in a study of shared clonotypes between healthy human individuals. Data came from immunoSEQ multiplex PCR; TCRdb stores just in-frame clones and leaves some out. This table holds around 600,000 clones, approximately 97% found once. Input material: naive CD4+ T cells sorted from blood. As to subset: CD45RA+ positively selected. The origin of the receptors is a woman between 25 and 40 years old in good health.

V and J are TRBV28 and TRBJ2-7; D gene unclear. CDR1 is MDHEN and CDR2 is SYDVKM in the germline V gene. V was shortened by 6 bases and J by 1 base, with 10 bases between the two germline ends. This CDR3 is built from 13 residues. The DNA of the CDR3 is TGTGCCAGCAGCTATACACTATCCTACGAGCAGTACTTC. The encoded protein is CASSYTLSYEQYF.

V usage is TRBV19 and J usage is TRBJ2-1; D may correspond to TRBD1 or TRBD2 (5 bases each). Trimming left V 8 bases short and J 4 bases short, with 12 bases between. The germline CDR1 and CDR2 sequences are LNHDA and SQIVND (reference sequence). CDR3 length: 13 amino acids. The CDR3 here is CASRPGPYNEQFF. The CDR3 DNA follows: TGTGCCAGTCGCCCGGGGCCGTACAATGAGCAGTTCTTC.

J is TRBJ2-7 and V is TRBV28; 7 positions agree with TRBD1. V dropped 7 bases and J dropped 0; count of bases not matched to a gene: 3. The CDR3 sequence is 13 residues long. Looked up from germline, CDR1 is MDHEN and CDR2 is SYDVKM. The chain's CDR3 is CASKGDSSYEQYF. CDR3 sequence (DNA): TGTGCCAGCAAGGGGGACAGCTCCTACGAGCAGTACTTC.

This chain uses TRBV6-1 with TRBJ2-5; 7 bases line up with TRBD2. The CDR3 has 16 residues. Looked up from germline, CDR1 is MNHNS and CDR2 is SASEGT. J gave up 2 bases and V 1 base, and 7 bases lay outside the gene matches. The CDR3 sequence is CASSEVGGLGQETQYF. DNA for the CDR3: TGTGCCAGCAGTGAAGTAGGAGGACTAGGACAAGAGACCCAGTACTTC.

The gene calls are TRBV4-2 and TRBJ2-2; D not certain. The germline V and J ends were trimmed by 0 bases and 6 bases, with 14 bases remaining between them. There are 16 residues in the CDR3. CDR1 and CDR2 (germline): LGHNA, YNFKEQ. The CDR3 here is CASSQDSQHLSGELFF. CDR3 DNA sequence: TGTGCCAGCAGCCAAGATTCCCAGCATCTATCCGGGGAGCTGTTTTTT.

This chain joins TRBV6-5 and TRBJ2-1; D unresolved. The length of the CDR3 is 13 residues. The V gene lost 5 bases and the J gene lost 9 bases, with 14 bases spanning the gap. Germline assignment: CDR1 MNHEY and CDR2 SVGAGI. The CDR3 reads CASSNGAGGEQFF. DNA of the CDR3: TGTGCCAGCAGTAACGGAGCAGGCGGTGAGCAGTTCTTC.

The chain employs TRBV7-9 and TRBJ1-1; the D gene is possibly TRBD1 (6 bases). This CDR3 has 15 amino acids. Trimming removed 5 bases at V and 0 bases at J, with 13 bases between. CDR1 is SEHNR and CDR2 is FQNEAQ in the germline V gene (reference sequence). The CDR3, as DNA: TGTGCCAGCAGCCCCCCCACAGGGATGAACACTGAAGCTTTCTTT. It encodes CASSPPTGMNTEAFF.

This clone showed up just once. This chain connects TRBV7-9 to TRBJ1-4, with D unresolved. Per the germline V gene, CDR1 is SEHNR and CDR2 is FQNEAQ (reference sequence). V dropped 5 bases and J dropped 6 bases, with 7 bases sitting between them. This CDR3 has 12 residues. In nucleotides, the CDR3 is TGTGCCAGCAGCGCTTTGGATGAAAAACTGTTTTTT. Translation: CASSALDEKLFF.

J is TRBJ2-2 and V is TRBV6-9, with D tentatively TRBD2 (5 bases). Germline loops: CDR1 MNHGY, CDR2 SVAAGI. CDR3 length: 15 residues. Trimming cost V 3 bases and J 1 base, with 9 bases left between them. The DNA of the CDR3 is TGTGCCAGCAGTTACCAGGCGGGGAACACCGGGGAGCTGTTTTTT. Translated, it gives CASSYQAGNTGELFF.

The chain employs TRBV5-1 and TRBJ1-2; possible D gene TRBD1, 5 bases. Germline assignment: CDR1 SGHRS and CDR2 YFSETQ. Trimming cost V 2 bases and J 2 bases, with 7 bases left between them. This CDR3 is built from 13 residues. CDR3 in DNA: TGCGCCAGCAGCTTTGACAGCAACTATGGCTACACCTTC. Protein sequence: CASSFDSNYGYTF. Using reference TRBV5-1 and TRBJ1-2 for the parts outside the CDR3, the full variable domain is KAGVTQTPRYLIKTRGQQVTLSCSPISGHRSVSWYQQTPGQGLQFLFEYFSETQRNKGNFPGRFSGRQFSNSRSEMNVSTLELGDSALYLCASSFDSNYGYTFGSGTRLTVV.

The chain has TRBV9 and TRBJ1-2; D not resolved. The CDR3 sequence is 13 residues long. Trimming took 0 bases from V and 4 from J, leaving 7 bases between them. The V gene's germline CDR1 is SGDLS and CDR2 YYNGEE. CDR3 in amino acids: CASSVDTAYGYTF. The CDR3 nucleotides are TGTGCCAGCAGCGTAGACACTGCCTATGGCTACACCTTC. Drawing the rest from reference TRBV9 and TRBJ1-2, the complete variable domain is DSGVTQTPKHLITATGQRVTLRCSPRSGDLSVYWYQQSLDQGLQFLIQYYNGEERAKGNILERFSAQQFPDLHSELNLSSLELGDSALYFCASSVDTAYGYTFGSGTRLTVV.

The chain has TRBV5-3 and TRBJ2-7, with TRBD1 as a possible D gene (6 bases). TRBV5-3 is an open reading frame, and its role is uncertain. The CDR3 spans 17 residues. V shed 4 bases and J shed 0 bases, with 20 bases lying between them. The CDR3 DNA reads as TGTGCCAGAAGCCCGTTTGGACAGCCGTACCACTCCTACGAGCAGTACTTC. Amino acid sequence: CARSPFGQPYHSYEQYF.

Only one count was recorded for this clone. The chain uses TRBV5-6 and TRBJ1-2; D might be TRBD1 (6 bases). Trimming stripped 4 bases from V and 4 bases from J, with 14 bases between. CDR3 size: 14 residues. The germline gives CDR1 SGHDT, CDR2 YYEEEE. CDR3 sequence: CASSRRGEGYGYTF. The DNA of the CDR3 is TGTGCCAGCAGCCGCAGGGGAGAGGGCTATGGCTACACCTTC.

The rearrangement joins TRBV10-3 to TRBJ2-7, with 7 bases lining up with TRBD2. The germline V gene has CDR1 ENHRY and CDR2 SYGVKD. The CDR3 contains 14 residues. With 4 bases clipped from V and 0 bases from J, the junction kept 3 bases outside the gene matches. The CDR3 region is CAISGAGSSYEQYF. The DNA of the CDR3 is TGTGCCATCAGTGGAGCGGGGAGCTCCTACGAGCAGTACTTC.

V gene TRBV11-2 combines with J gene TRBJ1-3; D not resolved. The ends were cut back, 5 bases at V and 8 bases at J, with 16 bases in the middle. Germline CDR1 reads SGHAT; CDR2 reads FQNNGV. CDR3 length: 14 residues. The CDR3 reads CASSIRPDWDTIYF. CDR3 nucleotide sequence: TGTGCCAGCAGCATAAGACCGGACTGGGACACCATATATTTT. Full variable domain (missing parts from reference TRBV11-2 and TRBJ1-3): EAGVAQSPRYKIIEKRQSVAFWCNPISGHATLYWYQQILGQGPKLLIQFQNNGVVDDSQLPKDRFSAERLKGVDSTLKIQPAKLEDSAVYLCASSIRPDWDTIYFGEGSWLTVV.

The V call is TRBV11-3, the J call TRBJ2-3; 8 nucleotides agree with TRBD2. V trimming: 0 bases; J trimming: 1 base; junction bases outside the gene matches: 3. Germline V gene lookup returns CDR1 SGHNT and CDR2 YENEEA. The CDR3 is 16 residues long. CDR3 residues: CASSLDGTSRTDTQYF. The CDR3 nucleotides are TGTGCCAGCAGCTTAGATGGGACTAGTCGCACAGATACGCAGTATTTT. The variable domain in full, completed from reference TRBV11-3 and TRBJ2-3, reads EAGVVQSPRYKIIEKKQPVAFWCNPISGHNTLYWYLQNLGQGPELLIRYENEEAVDDSQLPKDRFSAERLKGVDSTLKIQPAELGDSAVYLCASSLDGTSRTDTQYFGPGTRLTVL.

The rearrangement links TRBV29-1 to TRBJ1-1, with D possibly TRBD1 on 5 matching bases. CDR1 is SQVTM and CDR2 is ANQGSEA in the germline V gene. The CDR3 spans 12 residues. The ends were cut back, 6 bases at V and 10 bases at J, with 18 bases in the middle. The CDR3 reads CSVGHLGGGAFF. CDR3 nucleotide sequence: TGCAGCGTCGGACATCTGGGAGGCGGAGCTTTCTTT.

A single count supports this clone. Additional DNA sequences in this sample encode the identical CDR3. The chain uses TRBV5-1 and TRBJ2-5, with no clear D. The CDR3 consists of 14 residues. V lost 0 bases and J lost 3, with 9 bases in between. Looked up from germline, CDR1 is SGHRS and CDR2 is YFSETQ. The CDR3, as DNA: TGCGCCAGCAGCTTGGGCAGGCGTAAAGAGACCCAGTACTTC. The encoded protein is CASSLGRRKETQYF.

The chain joins TRBV18 to TRBJ1-1; no clear D gene. The CDR3 extends over 15 amino acids. The V end lost 2 bases, the J end lost 4 bases, and 14 bases lay between the germline ends. Germline CDR1 is KGHSH and CDR2 is LQKENI. The DNA for the CDR3 is TGTGCCAGCTCACCAACCGGGGAGGTGGGCACTGAAGCTTTCTTT. Encoded protein: CASSPTGEVGTEAFF.

The J gene is TRBJ2-5, the V gene TRBV28; TRBD2 matches at 7 bases. The J call could be wrong; TRBJ2-7 is a better fit for the DNA end. The length of the CDR3 is 15 residues. Germline V gene data show CDR1 as MDHEN and CDR2 as SYDVKM. As DNA, the CDR3 is TGTGCCAGCAGTACTCCAGCTAGCGGAGGCTACGAGCAGTACTTC. Protein product: CASSTPASGGYEQYF.

The chain links TRBV5-4 to TRBJ2-1, with 7 positions matching TRBD2. V lost 0 bases and J lost 2; bases outside the gene matches: 5. Per the germline V gene, CDR1 is SGHNT and CDR2 is YYREEE (reference sequence). This CDR3 comprises 16 residues. Written as DNA, the CDR3 is TGTGCCAGCAGCTTGGGAGGCGGGAGACCCTACAATGAGCAGTTCTTC. This gives the protein CASSLGGGRPYNEQFF. Using reference TRBV5-4 and TRBJ2-1 for the parts outside the CDR3, the full variable domain is ETGVTQSPTHLIKTRGQQVTLRCSSQSGHNTVSWYQQALGQGPQFIFQYYREEENGRGNFPPRFSGLQFPNYSSELNVNALELDDSALYLCASSLGGGRPYNEQFFGPGTRLTVL.

This sequence joins TRBV28 and TRBJ1-1; no reliable D call. The germline CDR1 and CDR2 sequences are MDHEN and SYDVKM. This CDR3 has 15 residues. Between the trimmed V and J ends, which lost 2 bases and 0 bases, there was a span of 10 bases. The CDR3 bases are TGTGCCAGCAGTTTAGGATCAGCCATGAACACTGAAGCTTTCTTT. Protein sequence: CASSLGSAMNTEAFF.

This clone was detected once. The V call is TRBV4-1, the J call TRBJ2-5, with D hard to call. The J call is uncertain, as TRBJ2-7 better fits the DNA end. Germline CDR1 MGHRA, CDR2 YSYEKL. The CDR3 extends over 18 amino acids. The CDR3 reads CASSQGASSGIINYEQYF. CDR3 nucleotide sequence: TGCGCCAGCAGCCAAGGGGCCAGCTCAGGAATAATAAACTACGAGCAGTACTTC.

This sequence joins TRBV6-4 and TRBJ2-2; TRBD2 matches 12 bases. The CDR3 runs 15 residues. From germline, CDR1 is MRHNA and CDR2 SNTAGT. J was trimmed by 5 bases and V by 6 bases; bases with no gene match: 4. This CDR3 is CASSRLAGDTGELFF. CDR3 bases: TGTGCCAGCAGCCGACTAGCGGGAGATACCGGGGAGCTGTTTTTT.

V is TRBV2 and J is TRBJ2-1; maybe TRBD2 (6 bases). The CDR3 loop spans 15 amino acids. V was pared by 6 bases and J by 9 bases, with 21 bases between. Germline V lookup: CDR1 SNHLY, CDR2 FYNNEI. CDR3 loop: CASSVLVAGSGEQFF. Written as DNA, the CDR3 is TGTGCCAGCAGCGTTTTGGTGGCGGGAAGTGGTGAGCAGTTCTTC. The variable domain in full, completed from reference TRBV2 and TRBJ2-1, reads EPEVTQTPSHQVTQMGQEVILRCVPISNHLYFYWYRQILGQKVEFLVSFYNNEISEKSEIFDDQFSVERPDGSNFTLKIRSTKLEDSAMYFCASSVLVAGSGEQFFGPGTRLTVL.